What follows is one T cell receptor (beta chain) and its context. The sample contains more than one DNA sequence encoding this CDR3. The record originates from a study of shared clonotypes between healthy human individuals. Study-wide background: Three plates each covered CD4 naive and memory; CD8 naive two, CD8 memory one.

Germline lookup yields CDR1 LNHDA and CDR2 SQIVND (reference sequence). Trimming cost V 1 base and J 1 base, with 4 bases left between them. The CDR3 extends over 14 amino acids. Genomic DNA belonging to each subset was distributed in equal measure over several immunoSEQ plates. The assay was immunoSEQ multiplex PCR, and TCRdb's table has in-frame clones only and misses some. The repertoire consists of 2 million to 2.5 million clones, with approximately 93% occurring once and the leading ten covering around 0.4%. This chain connects TRBV19 to TRBJ2-2; D is ambiguous. This clonotype originated in a young man in good health. Some clones in this sample may be carry-over from other donors' samples. The sample taken for sequencing was naive CD4+ T cells from PBMCs. Subset given: CD45RA+ positively selected. CDR3 bases: TGTGCCAGTAGTATAGCGGGGAACACCGGGGAGCTGTTTTTT. Translating it yields CASSIAGNTGELFF. The whole variable domain, filled in from reference TRBV19 and TRBJ2-2, reads DGGITQSPKYLFRKEGQNVTLSCEQNLNHDAMYWYRQDPGQGLRLIYYSQIVNDFQKGDIAEGYSVSREKKESFPLTVTSAQKNPTAFYLCASSIAGNTGELFFGEGSRLTVL.